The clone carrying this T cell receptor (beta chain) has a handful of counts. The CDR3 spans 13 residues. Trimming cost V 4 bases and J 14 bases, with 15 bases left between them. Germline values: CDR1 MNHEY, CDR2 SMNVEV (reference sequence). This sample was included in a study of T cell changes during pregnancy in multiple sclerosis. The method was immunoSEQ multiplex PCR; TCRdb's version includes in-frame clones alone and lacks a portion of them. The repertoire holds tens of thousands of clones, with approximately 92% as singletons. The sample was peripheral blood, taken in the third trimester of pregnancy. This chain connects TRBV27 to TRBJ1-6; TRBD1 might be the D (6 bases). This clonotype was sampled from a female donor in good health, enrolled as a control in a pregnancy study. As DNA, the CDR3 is TGTGCCAGCAGTTCCCTCCTCCAGGGGACCCTCCACTTT. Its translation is CASSSLLQGTLHF.